The following is a T cell receptor beta chain sequence with its context. Its antigen remains unidentified. It has no much larger one-base neighbor in the sample; base qualities were not kept. The junction shows trimming of 5 bases on V and 4 bases on J, plus 18 bases between the germline ends. The germline V gene gives CDR1 as MNHEY and CDR2 as SVGEGT. The CDR3 starts with the cysteine, ends with the phenylalanine, and has 16 residues. Only the CDR3 region is kept as DNA, spanning 48 bases read in frame from base 1. The treatment or condition label here, explained by the study, means: roughly 10-day PBMC culture with coronavirus spike peptide pools or control peptides (ViraFEST assay). The ViraFEST assay was used in the study, in which antigen-specific T cells were expanded with peptide pools and expanded clonotypes were subsequently identified by TCR sequencing. The positive SARS-CoV-2 PCR tests of the convalescent patients were dated from March to December 2020, before the Alpha, Beta and Delta variants emerged in the United States. Each well held some 2 million PBMCs cultured with 9 to 10 ug/ml peptide pools in IMDM containing approximately 5% human AB serum and 7.5 to 10 IU/ml IL-2. Half of the culture medium was replaced with fresh IL-2-containing medium on days 3 and 7. Once the cells had been in culture for over 9 days, the EasySep CD4+ T cell isolation kit was used to isolate CD4+ T cells by negative selection. Ficoll-Paque Plus gradient centrifugation was used to isolate PBMCs from whole blood, and the isolated PBMCs were then either used fresh or cryopreserved at -140C. In general, triplicate wells were set up for every culture condition.

The sample originates from a study of vaccination and CD4 T cells after COVID-19 (dated 2022 in TCRdb). Context from the whole study: SARS-CoV-2 positivity had been established in the convalescent patients by nasal swab PCR, and mild disease was recorded in several of these patients and severe disease in one. In the convalescent cohort there were six males and four females, among whom were two Hispanic individuals, seven Caucasians, two Asians and one multiracial person. Participants got two doses of the Pfizer-BioNTech BNT162b2 vaccine (n=8) or two doses of the Moderna mRNA-1273 vaccine (n=2). Post-COVID blood samples were collected from convalescent patients a median of approximately 100 days after diagnosis, with a range of roughly 35 to 170 days. The time from the second vaccine dose to post-vaccine blood sampling had a median of roughly 70 days and ranged from about 13 to 250 days. Culture stimuli were overlapping spike peptide pools from SARS-CoV-2 and from the common cold coronaviruses HCoV-NL63, HCoV-OC43 and HCoV-229E. As controls, cultures received a CEFX viral epitope pool (the positive control), an HIV-1 Nef peptide pool (the negative control), or no peptide at all. In roughly eleven COVID-19 convalescent patients and several infection-naive healthy vaccine recipients, the spike-specific CD4+ TCR repertoire before mRNA vaccination was compared with the repertoire after mRNA vaccination.

Results the study describes overall, beyond this receptor: Of the vaccine-specific clones in convalescent patients, 304 of 307, or nearly all, reacted only to SARS-CoV-2 spike and did not cross-react with common cold coronaviruses. The median number of SARS-CoV-2-reactive clonotypes rose from fewer than 25 after infection to 38 after vaccination, but the change was not significant. In convalescent patients, a median about 86% of post-vaccine SARS-CoV-2-reactive clones were detected only after vaccination, and vaccine-specific priming was suggested by this finding. Only a relatively small number of convalescent patients were included in the study, and early timepoints following natural infection were not analyzed.

Library generation was performed with PCR. DNA from cultured CD4+ T cells underwent TCR sequencing with the Oncomine TCR Beta short-read assay at the Johns Hopkins FTIC core. The QIAamp micro DNA kit was used to extract genomic DNA from the cultured CD4+ T cells. Oncomine TCR Beta libraries from cultured CD4+ T cells were pooled with unique dual indexes and sequenced on an Illumina iSeq 100. The paper's processing steps were these. Non-productive sequences were filtered out, and CDR3s that did not start with C, did not end with F or W, or were shorter than 7 amino acids were discarded. Antigen-specific clonotypes were identified with the MANAFEST web application by comparing peptide-stimulated wells with reference and other culture wells. An FDR below 0.05, an odds ratio above 5, and a productive frequency above 0.1% in at least two of three replicate wells were required for clones to be considered positive. A clonotype was classed as cross-reactive if the clonotype showed significant expansion both in SARS-CoV-2 spike wells and in at least one common cold coronavirus spike condition. Levenshtein distances (stringdist) and unrooted phylogenetic trees (ape) in R version 3.6.1 were used to assess CDR3 homology. TCRdb handled the public reads itself, with Q25 trimming in fastp and clone calling in MiXCR, and kept productive beta chains. Duplicate CDR3 protein sequences are folded into a single record with the most common DNA and genes. These V and J calls are TCRdb output, not the study's own analysis. Present in this sample are around 20,000 distinct CDR3 sequences, 50% to 70% of which were seen just once. Clones ranked in the top ten supply more than 9.5% of the sample.

The sample in question was CD4+ T cells from blood, cultured in vitro, obtained after SARS-CoV-2 vaccination. The receptor comes from a human donor who had recovered from COVID-19. The sequence joins TRBV6-2 or TRBV6-3 to TRBJ1-5; TRBD1 is possibly the D segment (6 matching bases). Here is the DNA: TGTGCCAGCAGTCCCTCGGGGGGCGAACTTAATCAGCCCCAGCATTTT. Translation gives CASSPSGGELNQPQHF.